These T cell receptor beta chains were read from a single sample in a study of T cell responses to AZD1222 COVID-19 vaccine. Only in-frame clones appear in the TCRdb table, and some are missing; sequencing was by immunoSEQ multiplex PCR. This sample yields about 72,000 clones, of which 80% to 90% are seen a single time; 28% belongs to the top ten. The sample was peripheral blood, taken 28 days after the second AZD1222 dose. The receptors were sampled from an adult who received the AZD1222 COVID-19 vaccine. The CDR3 runs from the conserved cysteine through the conserved F or W. A D gene is named only where the DNA matches it firmly. Size is stated for part of the rows, as once, few or many counts, or as a class when the clone is expanded.

clone size: -; J gene: TRBJ1-2; V gene: TRBV7-2; D gene: -; CDR3 protein: CASSLGPENYGYTF; CDR3 DNA: TGTGCCAGCAGCTTAGGGCCAGAGAACTATGGCTACACCTTC
clone size: -; J gene: TRBJ2-3; V gene: TRBV9; D gene: TRBD2; CDR3 protein: CASTREGPLQDTQYF; CDR3 DNA: TGTGCCAGCACCCGGGAGGGGCCCCTCCAGGATACGCAGTATTTT
clone size: -; J gene: TRBJ2-1; V gene: TRBV5-4; D gene: -; CDR3 protein: CASSVQNEQFF; CDR3 DNA: TGTGCCAGCAGCGTACAAAATGAGCAGTTCTTC
clone size: once; J gene: TRBJ2-7; V gene: TRBV5-5; D gene: -; CDR3 protein: CASSPSTGYEQYF; CDR3 DNA: TGTGCCAGCAGCCCTAGTACGGGGTACGAGCAGTACTTC
clone size: -; J gene: TRBJ1-4; V gene: TRBV19; D gene: -; CDR3 protein: CASSIAEKLFF; CDR3 DNA: TGTGCCAGTAGTATAGCTGAAAAACTGTTTTTT
clone size: -; J gene: TRBJ2-1; V gene: TRBV19; D gene: -; CDR3 protein: CASSLGGNEQFF; CDR3 DNA: TGTGCCAGTAGTTTGGGCGGCAATGAGCAGTTCTTC
clone size: -; J gene: TRBJ2-7; V gene: TRBV10-2; D gene: TRBD2; CDR3 protein: CASSDGAGGTYEQYF; CDR3 DNA: TGCGCCAGCAGTGATGGGGCGGGAGGGACCTACGAGCAGTACTTC
clone size: -; J gene: TRBJ1-5; V gene: TRBV10-3; D gene: TRBD1; CDR3 protein: CAISERQGEAQPQHF; CDR3 DNA: TGTGCCATCAGCGAACGACAGGGCGAAGCTCAGCCCCAGCATTTT
clone size: -; J gene: TRBJ1-6; V gene: TRBV30; D gene: -; CDR3 protein: CAWTLNSPLHF; CDR3 DNA: TGTGCCTGGACCCTTAATTCACCCCTCCACTTT
clone size: few; J gene: TRBJ2-7; V gene: TRBV5-5; D gene: -; CDR3 protein: CASSLGLYEQYF; CDR3 DNA: TGTGCCAGCAGTCTTGGACTCTACGAGCAGTACTTC
clone size: -; J gene: TRBJ2-7; V gene: TRBV2; D gene: -; CDR3 protein: CASSVGLLQQYF; CDR3 DNA: TGTGCCAGCAGTGTTGGGCTCTTGCAGCAGTACTTC
clone size: -; J gene: TRBJ1-2; V gene: TRBV29-1; D gene: -; CDR3 protein: CSVDREGGYGYTF; CDR3 DNA: TGCAGCGTTGATCGAGAAGGGGGCTATGGCTACACCTTC
clone size: -; J gene: TRBJ2-1; V gene: TRBV18; D gene: TRBD2; CDR3 protein: CASSPPPSGGKFF; CDR3 DNA: TGTGCCAGCTCACCCCCCCCTAGCGGGGGAAAGTTCTTC
clone size: -; J gene: TRBJ1-4; V gene: TRBV18; D gene: -; CDR3 protein: CASSPVIGLEEKLFF; CDR3 DNA: TGTGCCAGCTCACCGGTAATAGGGTTAGAGGAAAAACTGTTTTTT
clone size: once; J gene: TRBJ2-5; V gene: TRBV5-4; D gene: TRBD1; CDR3 protein: CASSYPPTGGKGETQYF; CDR3 DNA: TGTGCCAGCAGCTACCCCCCGACAGGGGGCAAGGGGGAGACCCAGTACTTC
clone size: -; J gene: TRBJ2-5; V gene: TRBV28; D gene: -; CDR3 protein: CATLESRDGRQETQYF; CDR3 DNA: TGTGCCACTCTTGAGTCCCGGGACGGAAGACAAGAGACCCAGTACTTC
clone size: once; J gene: TRBJ1-1; V gene: TRBV24-1; D gene: TRBD1; CDR3 protein: CATRGIGTDNTEAFF; CDR3 DNA: TGTGCCACCAGGGGCATCGGGACAGACAACACTGAAGCTTTCTTT
clone size: -; J gene: TRBJ2-1; V gene: TRBV6-2/TRBV6-3; D gene: TRBD2; CDR3 protein: CASSWTSGPNEQFF; CDR3 DNA: TGTGCCAGCAGTTGGACTAGCGGACCCAATGAGCAGTTCTTC
clone size: -; J gene: TRBJ1-2; V gene: TRBV28; D gene: -; CDR3 protein: CASSSGVNGYTF; CDR3 DNA: TGTGCCAGCAGTTCTGGGGTCAATGGCTACACCTTC